The 18 T cell receptor beta chains listed next were all sequenced from one sample in a study of cytomegalovirus exposure and HLA in healthy donors. 60 Vbeta and 13 Jbeta primers were used in PCR. TCRdb's copy holds only in-frame clones and misses some; the assay was immunoSEQ multiplex PCR. The table records approximately 170,000 clones, 73% of them present only once. The sample was PBMCs. Every receptor here comes from a young woman in good health and CMV-seropositive.

V usage is TRBV7-2 and J usage is TRBJ2-5; TRBD2 agrees at 9 bases. V shed 5 bases and J 1 base; nucleotides not matched to a gene: 8. In germline, CDR1 is SGHTA, CDR2 FQGNSA. This CDR3 is 16 amino acids long. The CDR3 coding sequence is TGTGCCAGCAGCCGCATTAGCGGGGGACCCCAAGAGACCCAGTACTTC. Its translation: CASSRISGGPQETQYF.

The gene calls are TRBV28 and TRBJ1-1, with a possible D match to TRBD1 (6 bases). Trimming pared 6 bases from V and 6 bases from J, leaving 20 bases between. Germline CDR1 is MDHEN and CDR2 is SYDVKM. The CDR3 sequence is 15 residues long. In nucleotides, the CDR3 is TGTGCCAGCAGCCGACTCGTCGGGGGGCTGGCTGAAGCTTTCTTT. The encoded protein is CASSRLVGGLAEAFF.

The chain joins TRBV19 to TRBJ1-4, with TRBD1 matching over 9 bases. Trimming took 7 bases from V and 8 from J; bases not matched to a gene: 11. The V gene's germline CDR1 is LNHDA and CDR2 SQIVND (reference sequence). The CDR3 has 15 residues. Here the CDR3 DNA reads TGTGCCAGTAATTCCCCGGGACAGGGATACGAAAAACTGTTTTTT. Residues: CASNSPGQGYEKLFF.

The J gene is TRBJ2-3, the V gene TRBV29-1; 10 bases are shared with TRBD1. Germline CDR1 is SQVTM and CDR2 is ANQGSEA. The CDR3 length is 14 residues. After removal of 3 bases from V and 6 bases from J, the junction contained 6 bases not matched to a gene. The CDR3 loop reads CSVDSGTGVDTQYF. In nucleotides, the CDR3 is TGCAGCGTTGATTCCGGGACAGGGGTGGATACGCAGTATTTT.

The chain has TRBV19 and TRBJ2-7, with TRBD2 matching 7 bases. The ends lost 6 bases at V and 7 bases at J; junction bases unmatched: 12. The CDR3 is 14 residues long. Germline CDR1 and CDR2: LNHDA and SQIVND (reference sequence). CDR3 residues: CASSLGRGTTEQYF. The CDR3 DNA follows: TGTGCCAGTAGCCTAGGGAGGGGAACTACGGAGCAGTACTTC.

The rearrangement links TRBV4-2 to TRBJ2-4; 8 nucleotides match TRBD1. The V segment lost 4 bases and the J segment 6 bases; nucleotides outside the gene matches: 5. In germline, CDR1 is LGHNA, CDR2 YNFKEQ. The CDR3 has 14 amino acids. CDR3 amino acids: CASSRDRGVNIQYF. CDR3 bases: TGTGCCAGCAGCCGAGACAGGGGAGTAAACATTCAGTACTTC.

The gene calls are TRBV7-2 and TRBJ2-7, with TRBD1 identical over 8 bases. The CDR3 extends over 15 amino acids. The J segment lost 2 bases and the V segment lost 2 bases, leaving 5 bases of the junction unmatched. Germline values: CDR1 SGHTA, CDR2 FQGNSA. CDR3 in amino acids: CASSLFGQGTYEQYF. The CDR3 nucleotides are TGTGCCAGCAGCTTATTCGGACAGGGAACCTACGAGCAGTACTTC.

The J gene is TRBJ1-2, the V gene TRBV13, with 7 bases aligning to TRBD1. From germline, CDR1 is PRHDT and CDR2 FYEKMQ (reference sequence). The CDR3 loop spans 13 amino acids. After removal of 5 bases from V and 5 bases from J, the junction contained 5 bases not matched to a gene. The CDR3 region is CASSGRDSYGYTF. The CDR3, as DNA: TGTGCCAGCAGCGGACGGGACAGTTATGGCTACACCTTC.

J is TRBJ2-3 and V is TRBV5-1; 9 nucleotides line up with TRBD2. The V segment lost 4 bases and the J segment 3 bases; nucleotides outside the gene matches: 9. The V gene's germline CDR1 is SGHRS and CDR2 YFSETQ. This CDR3 is 16 amino acids long. The CDR3 DNA follows: TGCGCCAGCAGCCTAGAAAGCGGGGGGCCTACAGATACGCAGTATTTT. Translated: CASSLESGGPTDTQYF.

The chain joins TRBV19 to TRBJ2-1, with 8 bases matching TRBD2. Germline V CDR1 and CDR2: LNHDA, SQIVND (reference sequence). The CDR3 runs 17 residues. Unmatched junction bases numbered 6, after V lost 2 bases and J lost 0 bases. The CDR3 here is CASSIIGGGSSYNEQFF. The CDR3 DNA follows: TGTGCCAGTAGTATAATCGGGGGGGGCAGCTCCTACAATGAGCAGTTCTTC.

This chain links TRBV7-3 with TRBJ2-2; TRBD2 agrees at 10 bases. The CDR3 runs to 16 residues. From germline, CDR1 is SGHTA and CDR2 FQGTGA. V trimming: 4 bases; J trimming: 7 bases; junction bases outside the gene matches: 9. This CDR3 is CASSYLAGAQGGELFF. The DNA of the CDR3 is TGTGCCAGCAGCTACCTAGCGGGGGCCCAAGGCGGGGAGCTGTTTTTT.

The J gene is TRBJ1-5, the V gene TRBV28, with D unresolved. V shed 5 bases and J shed 0 bases, with 14 bases lying between them. Germline CDR1 and CDR2: MDHEN and SYDVKM. CDR3 length: 16 amino acids. In DNA form, the CDR3 reads TGTGCCAGCAGTCCTGAGAGCTTCAATAGCAATCAGCCCCAGCATTTT. This translates into CASSPESFNSNQPQHF.

The V and J genes are TRBV6-5 and TRBJ2-3, with 8 bases matching TRBD1. CDR3 length equals 15 residues. The germline V gene encodes CDR1 MNHEY and CDR2 SVGAGI. J lost 0 bases, V lost 5 bases, and 4 bases had no gene match. The CDR3: CASSRGTGSTDTQYF. The CDR3 DNA is TGTGCCAGCAGTCGGGGGACAGGAAGCACAGATACGCAGTATTTT.

The genes are TRBV25-1 and TRBJ2-3; a weak D match, TRBD2 (7 bases). The germline gives CDR1 MGHDK, CDR2 SYGVNS. There are 17 residues in the CDR3. DNA for the CDR3: TGTGCTCGCACCCCGCTAAGAACGGGGGGCAGGGCAGATACGCAGTATTTT. Translation gives CARTPLRTGGRADTQYF.

The chain links TRBV25-1 to TRBJ1-2, with D tentatively TRBD1 (6 bases). From germline, CDR1 is MGHDK and CDR2 SYGVNS. V was shortened by 3 bases and J by 7 bases, with 12 bases between the two germline ends. The CDR3 sequence is 13 residues long. The CDR3 reads CASSDGQRSGYTF. The CDR3 DNA follows: TGTGCCAGCAGTGATGGACAGAGAAGTGGCTACACCTTC.

This clone was detected once. This chain joins TRBV10-3 and TRBJ2-3; 13 nucleotides agree with TRBD2. Germline assignment: CDR1 ENHRY and CDR2 SYGVKD. The CDR3 has 14 residues. V trimming: 5 bases; J trimming: 10 bases; junction bases outside the gene matches: 6. The CDR3 DNA sequence: TGTGCCATCAGTATGGGACTAGCGGGGACCTCGCAGTATTTT. This sequence encodes CAISMGLAGTSQYF.

This clone was counted a few times. This chain links TRBV5-6 with TRBJ1-6; maybe TRBD1 (5 bases). Germline lookup yields CDR1 SGHDT and CDR2 YYEEEE. V lost 3 bases to trimming and J lost 14 bases, with 15 bases between them. This CDR3 region has 13 residues. The CDR3 DNA reads TGTGCCAGCAGCTCGGGGGGGTTTCAGTCCCTCCACTTT. Amino acid sequence: CASSSGGFQSLHF.

V and J are TRBV5-6 and TRBJ2-5; 9 bases align to TRBD1. J lost 3 bases, V lost 4 bases, and 4 bases had no gene match. Per the germline V gene, CDR1 is SGHDT and CDR2 is YYEEEE. The CDR3 is 14 residues long. CDR3: CASSPGQGKETQYF. DNA for the CDR3: TGTGCCAGCAGCCCGGGACAGGGAAAAGAGACCCAGTACTTC.